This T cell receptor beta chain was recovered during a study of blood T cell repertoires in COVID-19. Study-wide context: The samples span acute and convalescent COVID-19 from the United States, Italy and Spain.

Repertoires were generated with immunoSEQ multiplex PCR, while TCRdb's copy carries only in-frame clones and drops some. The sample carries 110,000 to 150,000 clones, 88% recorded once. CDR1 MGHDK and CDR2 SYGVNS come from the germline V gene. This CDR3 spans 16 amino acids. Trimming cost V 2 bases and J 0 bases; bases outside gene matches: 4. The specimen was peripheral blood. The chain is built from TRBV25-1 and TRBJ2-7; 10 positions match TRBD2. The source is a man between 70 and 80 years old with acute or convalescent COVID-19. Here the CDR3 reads CASSEPGLAVSYEQYF. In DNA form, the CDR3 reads TGTGCCAGCAGTGAACCCGGACTAGCGGTCTCCTACGAGCAGTACTTC.